The TCR beta chain described here comes from a study of cytomegalovirus exposure and HLA in healthy donors. PCR used 60 Vbeta primers and 13 Jbeta primers. Assay used: immunoSEQ multiplex PCR; TCRdb lists only in-frame clones, some missing. The profile shows 90,000 to 120,000 clones, 55% to 75% of them singletons. Study results and limitations: Productive rates of about 90% or about 30% were seen for most TCR beta V segments in an earlier analysis.

A remark on this clone: The antigen is not known.

This sequence was found in a man aged 25-40 years in good health and CMV-seropositive. Sample: PBMCs.

The CDR3 coding sequence is TGTGCCAGCAGCCAAGAAGGGGCAGGCTACTATGGCTACACCTTC. Its translation: CASSQEGAGYYGYTF. The V and J genes are TRBV4-2 and TRBJ1-2; a weak D match, TRBD1 (5 bases). CDR1 and CDR2 from the germline V gene are LGHNA and YNFKEQ. V was shortened by 0 bases and J by 3 bases, with 11 bases between the two germline ends. The CDR3 is made up of 15 amino acids.